Below, 25 T cell receptor beta chains from the same sample are listed, as sequenced in a study of shared clonotypes between healthy human individuals. This table comes from immunoSEQ multiplex PCR, and its TCRdb copy is limited to in-frame clones, with some not included. The sample shows a few hundred thousand clones, over 50% of them seen only once. Sequencing used memory CD4+ T cells sorted from blood. The sample's subset: CD45RA-negative fraction. The receptors were gathered from a man under 40 in good health.

DNA for the CDR3: TGTGCCAGCAGCTTATTTACGGGAGCTGGCAATGAGCAGTTCTTC. As protein: CASSLFTGAGNEQFF. J is TRBJ2-1 and V is TRBV7-2; maybe TRBD2 (6 bases). Trimming stripped 2 bases from V and 6 bases from J, with 14 bases between. The CDR3 covers 15 residues. Germline V gene lookup returns CDR1 SGHTA and CDR2 FQGNSA.

The chain employs TRBV11-3 and TRBJ2-7, with D unclear. Germline V lookup: CDR1 SGHNT, CDR2 YENEEA. V was pared by 2 bases and J by 3 bases, with 5 bases between. The length of the CDR3 is 12 residues. CDR3 residues: CASSLLYYEQYF. The CDR3 DNA reads TGTGCCAGCAGCTTACTCTACTACGAGCAGTACTTC.

There are a few counts of this clone. The V gene is TRBV6-5, the J gene TRBJ1-2; D unclear. Germline-derived CDR1 and CDR2 are MNHEY and SVGAGI. Trimming shortened V by 0 bases and J by 8 bases, and 16 bases separated the two germline ends. The CDR3 runs 15 residues. The CDR3 DNA reads TGTGCCAGCAGTTACTCTGGCTCCGCGCAGAGGGGCTACACCTTC. This codes for CASSYSGSAQRGYTF.

CDR3 region: CATSGGDRGRANEQFF. As DNA, the CDR3 is TGTGCCACCTCAGGGGGCGACAGGGGGAGAGCGAATGAGCAGTTCTTC. The V call is TRBV19, the J call TRBJ2-1; TRBD1 matches at 9 bases. There are 16 residues in the CDR3. CDR1 and CDR2 from the germline V gene are LNHDA and SQIVND (reference sequence). Trimming at V came to 10 bases and at J to 7 bases, leaving 17 bases not matched to a gene.

V gene TRBV9 combines with J gene TRBJ2-5, with D perhaps assigned TRBD1 or TRBD2 (5 bases each). The germline V and J ends were trimmed by 0 bases and 2 bases, with 11 bases remaining between them. Germline values: CDR1 SGDLS, CDR2 YYNGEE. This CDR3 is built from 15 residues. The CDR3 here is CASSVADGGQETQYF. CDR3 nucleotide sequence: TGTGCCAGCAGCGTAGCGGATGGGGGACAAGAGACCCAGTACTTC.

The chain combines TRBV11-3 with TRBJ2-5, with 10 bases that match TRBD1. Germline V gene sequence: CDR1 SGHNT, CDR2 YENEEA. This CDR3 spans 13 amino acids. V was pared by 4 bases and J by 5 bases, with 1 base of the junction left unmatched. The CDR3 DNA reads TGTGCCAGCAGCTCGGGACAGGGGGAGACCCAGTACTTC. Its protein product is CASSSGQGETQYF.

The genes are TRBV2 and TRBJ2-2, with TRBD2 matching over 12 bases. The CDR3 covers 16 residues. CDR1 and CDR2 from the germline V gene are SNHLY and FYNNEI. The ends lost 6 bases at V and 2 bases at J; junction bases unmatched: 4. The CDR3 reads CASRELAGGNTGELFF. The DNA for the CDR3 is TGTGCCAGCAGGGAACTAGCGGGAGGAAACACCGGGGAGCTGTTTTTT.

The chain links TRBV5-4 to TRBJ2-3, with a tentative D call TRBD1 (6 bases). The CDR3 sequence is 14 residues long. The germline CDR1 and CDR2 sequences are SGHNT and YYREEE (reference sequence). Trimming stripped 7 bases from V and 6 bases from J, with 18 bases between. The CDR3, as DNA: TGTGCCAGCCATACAGGGAAGCGGTCTGATACGCAGTATTTT. It translates to CASHTGKRSDTQYF. Drawing the rest from reference TRBV5-4 and TRBJ2-3, the complete variable domain is ETGVTQSPTHLIKTRGQQVTLRCSSQSGHNTVSWYQQALGQGPQFIFQYYREEENGRGNFPPRFSGLQFPNYSSELNVNALELDDSALYLCASHTGKRSDTQYFGPGTRLTVL.

The genes are TRBV6-1 and TRBJ1-2; 7 bases match TRBD1. CDR1 is MNHNS, CDR2 SASEGT, per germline. Trimming at V came to 5 bases and at J to 2 bases, leaving 2 bases not matched to a gene. CDR3 length: 13 residues. The CDR3 loop is CASSRQGNYGYTF. CDR3 sequence (DNA): TGTGCCAGCAGTCGACAGGGAAACTATGGCTACACCTTC.

The genes are TRBV5-1 and TRBJ2-7; 7 bases are shared with TRBD1. In germline, CDR1 is SGHRS, CDR2 YFSETQ. Unmatched junction bases numbered 0, after V lost 0 bases and J lost 0 bases. This CDR3 is 14 amino acids long. The CDR3 sequence is CASSLEGASYEQYF. The CDR3 nucleotides are TGCGCCAGCAGCTTGGAGGGGGCCTCCTACGAGCAGTACTTC. Full variable domain (outside the CDR3, taken from reference TRBV5-1 and TRBJ2-7): KAGVTQTPRYLIKTRGQQVTLSCSPISGHRSVSWYQQTPGQGLQFLFEYFSETQRNKGNFPGRFSGRQFSNSRSEMNVSTLELGDSALYLCASSLEGASYEQYFGPGTRLTVT.

This clone showed up just a few times. The chain uses TRBV7-2 and TRBJ2-5; D is undetermined. The CDR3 runs 12 residues. The V end lost 1 base, the J end lost 8 bases, and 8 bases lay between the germline ends. CDR1 and CDR2 (germline): SGHTA, FQGNSA. In DNA, the CDR3 is TGTGCCAGCAGCTTAGATGCTACCACCCAGTACTTC. Translated, it gives CASSLDATTQYF.

This sequence joins TRBV4-1 and TRBJ2-7, with a weak D call TRBD2 (6 bases). V lost 4 bases, J lost 9 bases, and 16 bases lay in between. The germline V gene encodes CDR1 MGHRA and CDR2 YSYEKL. This CDR3 contains 13 residues. The CDR3 region is CASSPDPTSLQYF. CDR3 bases: TGCGCCAGCAGCCCCGATCCAACTAGCTTGCAGTACTTC.

The rearrangement joins TRBV28 to TRBJ1-3; TRBD1 is a possible D gene (5 bases). Germline-derived CDR1 and CDR2 are MDHEN and SYDVKM. Trimming pared 6 bases from V and 0 bases from J, leaving 15 bases between. The CDR3 runs 16 residues. The CDR3 DNA follows: TGTGCCAGCAGCACCCAGGGATACCCCTCTGGAAACACCATATATTTT. Translation: CASSTQGYPSGNTIYF. Based on the CDR3 plus reference TRBV28 and TRBJ1-3, the full variable domain is DVKVTQSSRYLVKRTGEKVFLECVQDMDHENMFWYRQDPGLGLRLIYFSYDVKMKEKGDIPEGYSVSREKKERFSLILESASTNQTSMYLCASSTQGYPSGNTIYFGEGSWLTVV.

The gene calls are TRBV19 and TRBJ2-1, with 7 bases identical to TRBD2. The CDR3 spans 15 residues. With V trimmed by 6 bases and J by 3 bases, 8 bases remained unmatched. Germline assignment: CDR1 LNHDA and CDR2 SQIVND (reference sequence). In DNA, the CDR3 is TGTGCCAGTAGGTCCGTGTCTAGCGGCTACAATGAGCAGTTCTTC. Its translation is CASRSVSSGYNEQFF.

This clone has a handful of counts. J is TRBJ2-5 and V is TRBV7-2; either TRBD1 or TRBD2 may supply D (7 bases each). CDR1 is SGHTA and CDR2 is FQGNSA in the germline V gene. CDR3 length: 15 residues. Trimming stripped 5 bases from V and 5 bases from J, with 18 bases between. CDR3 protein: CASSQGGAAPETQYF. In DNA, the CDR3 is TGTGCCAGCAGCCAGGGGGGGGCAGCACCGGAGACCCAGTACTTC.

This chain joins TRBV5-6 and TRBJ2-5, with TRBD2 matching over 10 bases. The CDR3 length is 15 residues. CDR1 SGHDT and CDR2 YYEEEE come from the germline V gene. V dropped 4 bases and J dropped 4; count of bases not matched to a gene: 7. Here the CDR3 reads CASSRVAGGRETQYF. The DNA for the CDR3 is TGTGCCAGCAGCAGGGTAGCGGGAGGTCGAGAGACCCAGTACTTC.

V is TRBV2 and J is TRBJ1-2; 8 bases fit TRBD1. This CDR3 has 15 amino acids. V dropped 4 bases and J dropped 5; count of bases not matched to a gene: 9. The V gene's germline CDR1 is SNHLY and CDR2 FYNNEI. CDR3 sequence reads: CASSARGQVSYGYTF. The CDR3 region has the DNA TGTGCCAGCAGTGCCAGGGGACAGGTTTCTTATGGCTACACCTTC.

The chain combines TRBV6-5 with TRBJ2-7, with D unresolved. The germline V gene encodes CDR1 MNHEY and CDR2 SVGAGI. This CDR3 is built from 14 residues. With 4 bases removed from V and 9 bases from J, the gap between germline ends came to 19 bases. The CDR3 sequence: CASSLVSDPTGQYF. The CDR3 nucleotides are TGTGCCAGCAGTTTGGTAAGCGACCCTACGGGGCAGTACTTC.

The rearrangement links TRBV27 to TRBJ2-5; the D is unclear. Between the trimmed V and J ends, which lost 3 bases and 2 bases, there was a span of 10 bases. Germline CDR1 is MNHEY and CDR2 is SMNVEV (reference sequence). The CDR3 is 14 amino acids. The CDR3 loop reads CASSFTRYQETQYF. As DNA, the CDR3 is TGTGCCAGCAGTTTTACGAGGTATCAAGAGACCCAGTACTTC.

The chain joins TRBV19 to TRBJ2-3; D is unresolved. The V gene lost 5 bases and the J gene lost 0 bases, with 9 bases spanning the gap. The CDR3 runs 14 residues. Germline V lookup: CDR1 LNHDA, CDR2 SQIVND (reference sequence). CDR3 nucleotide sequence: TGTGCCAGTAGTCCGGTTATCAGCACAGATACGCAGTATTTT. Residues: CASSPVISTDTQYF.

The J gene is TRBJ2-3, the V gene TRBV5-4; D is undetermined. CDR1 and CDR2 (germline): SGHNT, YYREEE (reference sequence). V gave up 6 bases and J gave up 1 base, with 12 bases separating them. The CDR3 length is 14 residues. The CDR3 sequence: CASTPPTRTDTQYF. Here the CDR3 DNA reads TGTGCCAGCACTCCCCCGACTCGCACAGATACGCAGTATTTT.

This chain connects TRBV29-1 to TRBJ2-2, with a weak D call TRBD1 (6 bases). CDR3 size: 13 residues. The germline V gene encodes CDR1 SQVTM and CDR2 ANQGSEA. Trimming removed 7 bases at V and 3 bases at J, with 12 bases between. CDR3 coding DNA: TGCAGCGGGGGGCAGGGTTACACCGGGGAGCTGTTTTTT. Translated, it gives CSGGQGYTGELFF.

This sequence joins TRBV19 and TRBJ1-1, with 8 bases matching TRBD1. CDR1 is LNHDA and CDR2 is SQIVND in the germline V gene (reference sequence). The junction had 18 bases not matched to a gene; V was cut back by 5 bases and J by 4 bases. This CDR3 is built from 18 residues. This CDR3 reads CASSLNPGQGAVGTEAFF. CDR3 nucleotides: TGTGCCAGTAGTCTCAACCCTGGGCAGGGGGCTGTTGGCACTGAAGCTTTCTTT.

This clone was seen a single time. The chain's CDR3 is CASSHRTGGPKNIQYF. The CDR3 DNA is TGCGCCAGCAGCCATCGCACAGGGGGTCCTAAAAACATTCAGTACTTC. The V and J genes are TRBV4-1 and TRBJ2-4; 8 bases line up with TRBD1. CDR3 size: 16 residues. The germline V gene encodes CDR1 MGHRA and CDR2 YSYEKL. V lost 3 bases to trimming and J lost 4 bases; unmatched junction nucleotides: 8.

This chain uses TRBV6-1 with TRBJ1-5; TRBD1 is a possible D gene (5 bases). Trimming cost V 4 bases and J 6 bases, with 19 bases left between them. The germline gives CDR1 MNHNS, CDR2 SASEGT. The CDR3 has 16 amino acids. DNA of the CDR3: TGTGCCAGCAGTGCGGAAGGGCGGAGGGGTAGTCAGCCCCAGCATTTT. Encoded protein: CASSAEGRRGSQPQHF.